A single sample gave rise to the 3 T cell receptor beta chains below, sequenced in a study of blood T cell repertoires in COVID-19. Sequenced by immunoSEQ multiplex PCR; TCRdb stores in-frame clones only, minus some. The data show around 400,000 clones, around 87% seen once. The material sequenced was peripheral blood. Receptor source: a woman aged 60-75 years with COVID-19, enrolled during active disease.

V usage is TRBV12-3 or TRBV12-4 and J usage is TRBJ1-2; no reliable D call. Deletions cut 3 bases from V and 3 bases from J, with 5 bases between. The CDR3 is 12 residues long. The CDR3 DNA is TGTGCCAGCAGTTTGGGCTACTATGGCTACACCTTC. Its protein product is CASSLGYYGYTF.

V and J are TRBV12-5 and TRBJ2-6; D not resolved. Looked up from germline, CDR1 is LGHNT and CDR2 is FRNRAP. V was pared by 6 bases and J by 0 bases, with 6 bases between. The length of the CDR3 is 14 residues. The CDR3 bases are TGTGCTAGTGGGGTCAGCTCTGGGGCCAACGTCCTGACTTTC. It is translated as CASGVSSGANVLTF.

V gene TRBV5-1 combines with J gene TRBJ2-1; TRBD2 agrees at 9 bases. Looked up from germline, CDR1 is SGHRS and CDR2 is YFSETQ. This CDR3 comprises 14 residues. Unmatched junction bases numbered 9, after V lost 4 bases and J lost 10 bases. The DNA for the CDR3 is TGCGCCAGCAGCCCCGCTAGCGGGGTCGACGAGCAGTTCTTC. Translating it yields CASSPASGVDEQFF.